A single sample is the source of the 13 T cell receptor beta chains below, sequenced in a study of cytomegalovirus exposure and HLA in healthy donors. Researchers ran the PCR with 60 Vbeta and 13 Jbeta primers. Method: immunoSEQ multiplex PCR; TCRdb's copy keeps in-frame clones and lacks some. The table shows some 95,000 clones, with about 81% occurring only once. The sequencing sample was made of PBMCs. The receptors were gathered from a woman aged 40 to 50 in good health and CMV-seropositive.

This chain links TRBV29-1 with TRBJ2-7, with TRBD1 matching 7 bases. This CDR3 contains 12 residues. Germline V gives CDR1 SQVTM, CDR2 ANQGSEA. V was clipped by 7 bases and J by 5 bases; unmatched bases: 8. The CDR3 loop is CSAKTGMNEQYF. The CDR3 DNA sequence: TGCAGCGCCAAGACAGGGATGAACGAGCAGTACTTC.

Concerning this clone itself: Within the sample, other DNA sequences also encode this same CDR3. The chain has TRBV10-1 and TRBJ2-2; TRBD2 is a possible D gene (5 bases). V shed 4 bases and J shed 3 bases, with 6 bases lying between them. This CDR3 comprises 13 residues. Looked up from germline, CDR1 is WNHNN and CDR2 is SYGVQD (reference sequence). This CDR3 reads CASSAGYTGELFF. For the CDR3, the DNA is TGCGCCAGCAGTGCGGGGTACACCGGGGAGCTGTTTTTT.

This clone was found a few times. DNA of the CDR3: TGCGCCAGCAGCTTCGCGGGACCGCCTGAAGATACGCAGTATTTT. This encodes CASSFAGPPEDTQYF. This chain joins TRBV5-1 and TRBJ2-3; D is perhaps TRBD2 (6 bases). V was trimmed by 2 bases and J by 5 bases, leaving 15 bases between them. Looked up from germline, CDR1 is SGHRS and CDR2 is YFSETQ. This CDR3 region has 15 residues.

This clone has only one observation. The chain has TRBV5-1 and TRBJ2-3, with 13 bases matching TRBD2. The CDR3 extends over 17 amino acids. The V gene end was trimmed by 3 bases and the J gene end by 11 bases; junction bases not matched to a gene: 15. Germline values: CDR1 SGHRS, CDR2 YFSETQ. This CDR3 is CASSSSTSTSGRWEQYF. In nucleotides, the CDR3 is TGCGCCAGCAGCTCGAGTACCTCGACTAGCGGGAGGTGGGAGCAGTATTTT. The variable domain in full, with the rest retrieved from reference TRBV5-1 and TRBJ2-3, is KAGVTQTPRYLIKTRGQQVTLSCSPISGHRSVSWYQQTPGQGLQFLFEYFSETQRNKGNFPGRFSGRQFSNSRSEMNVSTLELGDSALYLCASSSSTSTSGRWEQYFGPGTRLTVL.

This clone was observed a handful of times. The chain is built from TRBV6-5 and TRBJ1-1, with 8 bases matching TRBD1. This CDR3 is 14 amino acids long. CDR1 is MNHEY, CDR2 SVGAGI, per germline. Losses at the gene ends were 5 bases for V and 3 bases for J; bases not matched to a gene: 5. The CDR3 region is CASSVTGGDTEAFF. The CDR3 bases are TGTGCCAGCAGTGTTACAGGGGGGGACACTGAAGCTTTCTTT.

The chain has TRBV11-3 and TRBJ2-7, with 9 bases fitting TRBD1. Germline CDR1 reads SGHNT; CDR2 reads YENEEA. V lost 5 bases and J lost 1; bases outside the gene matches: 6. CDR3 length equals 15 residues. The CDR3 protein is CASSITGTGSYEQYF. The CDR3 DNA is TGTGCCAGCAGCATCACCGGGACAGGGTCCTACGAGCAGTACTTC. The variable domain in full, with the rest retrieved from reference TRBV11-3 and TRBJ2-7, is EAGVVQSPRYKIIEKKQPVAFWCNPISGHNTLYWYLQNLGQGPELLIRYENEEAVDDSQLPKDRFSAERLKGVDSTLKIQPAELGDSAVYLCASSITGTGSYEQYFGPGTRLTVT.

The rearrangement uses TRBV14 and TRBJ2-7; TRBD2 matches 8 bases. The junction had 8 bases not matched to a gene; V was cut back by 0 bases and J by 4 bases. The CDR3 has 16 amino acids. Looked up from germline, CDR1 is SGHDN and CDR2 is FVKESK. The CDR3 spells CASSQDNGRAWYEQYF. CDR3 nucleotide sequence: TGTGCCAGCAGCCAAGATAACGGGAGGGCCTGGTACGAGCAGTACTTC.

V gene TRBV9 combines with J gene TRBJ2-1; 7 nucleotides line up with TRBD1. Germline V lookup: CDR1 SGDLS, CDR2 YYNGEE. This CDR3 contains 17 residues. The J segment lost 7 bases and the V segment lost 0 bases, leaving 13 bases of the junction unmatched. CDR3 nucleotides: TGTGCCAGCAGCGTAGAGAGTAGGGGGCATGTCCAAAATGAGCAGTTCTTC. Amino acids: CASSVESRGHVQNEQFF.

The chain links TRBV11-2 to TRBJ2-5; D not resolved. CDR3 length: 15 residues. The germline CDR1 and CDR2 sequences are SGHAT and FQNNGV. V lost 2 bases, J lost 0 bases, and 10 bases lay in between. CDR3 sequence: CASSLTGRYQETQYF. The CDR3 bases are TGTGCCAGCAGCTTAACGGGTCGGTACCAAGAGACCCAGTACTTC.

This sequence joins TRBV2 and TRBJ2-3; D remains unclear. Germline loops: CDR1 SNHLY, CDR2 FYNNEI. This CDR3 region has 13 residues. Trimming took off 6 bases at V and 0 bases at J, with 7 bases between the two ends. CDR3 sequence reads: CASRRGSTDTQYF. CDR3 coding DNA: TGTGCCAGCAGGCGAGGCAGCACAGATACGCAGTATTTT. Filled out from reference TRBV2 and TRBJ2-3, the complete variable domain reads EPEVTQTPSHQVTQMGQEVILRCVPISNHLYFYWYRQILGQKVEFLVSFYNNEISEKSEIFDDQFSVERPDGSNFTLKIRSTKLEDSAMYFCASRRGSTDTQYFGPGTRLTVL.

This chain connects TRBV30 to TRBJ1-1, with TRBD1 matching 7 bases. This CDR3 spans 11 amino acids. V was clipped by 2 bases and J by 9 bases; unmatched bases: 3. The germline V gene encodes CDR1 GTSNPN and CDR2 SVGIG (reference sequence). As DNA, the CDR3 is TGTGCCTGGAGTACAGGGGCTCAAGCTTTCTTT. Translating gives CAWSTGAQAFF.

This rearrangement joins TRBV2 to TRBJ1-1, with 8 bases identical to TRBD1. The V segment lost 6 bases and the J segment 7 bases; nucleotides outside the gene matches: 7. Germline CDR1 is SNHLY and CDR2 is FYNNEI. The CDR3 covers 13 residues. This CDR3 is CASRQGGEGEAFF. CDR3 DNA sequence: TGTGCCAGCAGACAGGGGGGAGAAGGTGAAGCTTTCTTT.

The chain employs TRBV27 and TRBJ2-7; 8 bases are shared with TRBD2. From germline, CDR1 is MNHEY and CDR2 SMNVEV (reference sequence). The V gene end was trimmed by 2 bases and the J gene end by 2 bases; junction bases not matched to a gene: 5. The CDR3 sequence is 15 residues long. CDR3 DNA sequence: TGTGCCAGCAGTTTAATAGCGGGGCCGACCTACGAGCAGTACTTC. This codes for CASSLIAGPTYEQYF.